This TCR beta chain was sequenced for a study of beta chain features in type 1 diabetes. Only a few counts were recorded for this clone. The target antigen is unknown. All of the isolated RNA was reverse transcribed, so expressed TCRB transcripts were sequenced. Sequenced by immunoSEQ multiplex PCR; TCRdb stores in-frame clones only, minus some. The sample lists about 240,000 clones; 25% to 30% were seen once. Study-wide findings and caveats: PCR might pick shorter templates more often, in the same way for patients and controls. Compared with healthy donors, patients appeared to share more similar naive, central memory and regulatory TCRB repertoires. cDNA-based reads could over-represent cells with high TCR expression.

V lost 6 bases and J lost 2; bases outside the gene matches: 5. Germline V gene lookup returns CDR1 SQVTM and CDR2 ANQGSEA. This CDR3 comprises 13 residues. The J gene is TRBJ1-2, the V gene TRBV29-1; 8 bases fit TRBD1. This receptor was identified in a young man in good health. Sequenced sample: central memory CD4+ T cells from blood. In DNA form, the CDR3 reads TGCAGCGTCCCGACAGGGGCGAACTATGGCTACACCTTC. This translates into CSVPTGANYGYTF.